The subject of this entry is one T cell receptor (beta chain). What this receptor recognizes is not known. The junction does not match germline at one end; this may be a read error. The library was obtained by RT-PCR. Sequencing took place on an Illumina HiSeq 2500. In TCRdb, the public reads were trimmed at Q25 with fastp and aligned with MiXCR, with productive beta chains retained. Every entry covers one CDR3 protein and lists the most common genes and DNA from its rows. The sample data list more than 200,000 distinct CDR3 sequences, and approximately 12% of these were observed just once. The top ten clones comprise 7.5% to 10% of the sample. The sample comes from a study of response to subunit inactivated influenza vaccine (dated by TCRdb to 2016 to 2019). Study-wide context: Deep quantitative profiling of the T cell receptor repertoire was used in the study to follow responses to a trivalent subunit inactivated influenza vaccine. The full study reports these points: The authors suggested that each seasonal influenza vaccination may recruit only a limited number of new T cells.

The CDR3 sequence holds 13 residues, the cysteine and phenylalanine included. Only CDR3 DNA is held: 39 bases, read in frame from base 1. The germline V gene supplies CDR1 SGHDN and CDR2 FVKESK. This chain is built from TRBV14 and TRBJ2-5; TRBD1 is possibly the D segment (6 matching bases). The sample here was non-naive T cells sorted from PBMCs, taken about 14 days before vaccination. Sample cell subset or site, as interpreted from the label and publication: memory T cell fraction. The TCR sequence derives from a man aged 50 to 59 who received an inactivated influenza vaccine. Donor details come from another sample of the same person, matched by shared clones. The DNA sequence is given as TGTGCCAGCAGCCAACAACGGGACATGGGTAAACACTTC. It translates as CASSQQRDMGKHF. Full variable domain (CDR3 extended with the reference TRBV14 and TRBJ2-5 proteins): EAGVTQFPSHSVIEKGQTVTLRCDPISGHDNLYWYRRVMGKEIKFLLHFVKESKQDESGMPNNRFLAERTGGTYSTLKVQPAELEDSGVYFCASSQQRDMGKHFGPGTRLLVL.